This T cell receptor (beta chain) was documented in a study of T cell repertoires in cytomegalovirus infection. About the research overall: Based on public TCR beta signatures, there were indications of CMV infection and of a matching HLA type.

The germline gives CDR1 SGHTA, CDR2 FQGNSA. This CDR3 has 14 residues. The V and J ends lost 3 bases and 0 bases, in that order; junction bases with no gene match: 2. Study results and limitations: Identification of carriers of CMV plus the relevant HLA was performed using cumulative public TCR beta family frequency. Across the ex vivo response, the dominant clonotypes were HLA-C-restricted CMV-specific TCR beta clonotypes.

This clonotype was recorded many times. Its antigen is unknown. MiXCR was run by TCRdb on the reads, yielding one entry per CDR3 protein. The sample lists under 250,000 distinct CDR3 sequences, approximately 13% seen once, with 1.5% to 2% in the top ten. Sequencing input: PBMCs. The receptor was derived from a human donor in good health (CMV status not recorded). Some clones in this sample may be carry-over from other donors' samples. The chain carries TRBV7-2 and TRBJ2-7; 7 bases line up with TRBD1. CDR3 residues: CASSLTGSSYEQYF. CDR3 DNA sequence: TGTGCCAGCAGCTTGACAGGGAGCTCCTACGAGCAGTACTTC.